What follows are 22 T cell receptor beta chains derived from one specimen sequenced in a study of patients and donors after allogeneic stem cell transplantation. TCRdb redid the calling of the RT-PCR reads with MiXCR, one entry per CDR3 protein. The repertoire holds 400,000 to 500,000 distinct CDR3 sequences, with under 20% as singletons. The sequenced sample was blood, either unsorted or a sorted T cell fraction (not recorded which). The receptor set was obtained from a human donor who was either an allogeneic HSCT recipient or a stem cell or donor lymphocyte infusion donor (not recorded which). It is not recorded whose cells these are; they may come from a transplant donor.

The CDR3 DNA reads TGTGCCAGCAGTAGATCCCGTTTCAACACTGAAGCTTTCTTT. This translates into CASSRSRFNTEAFF. The rearrangement uses TRBV6-1 and TRBJ1-1; no definite D call. Looked up from germline, CDR1 is MNHNS and CDR2 is SASEGT. The V and J ends lost 5 bases and 2 bases respectively, with 12 bases between them. The CDR3 is 14 residues long.

This chain uses TRBV20-1 with TRBJ1-2, with TRBD1 matching 8 bases. Germline V gene lookup returns CDR1 DFQATT and CDR2 SNEGSKA (reference sequence). V was clipped by 3 bases and J by 0 bases; unmatched bases: 6. The CDR3 runs 15 residues. The CDR3 DNA follows: TGCAGTGCTAGGGACAGGGACCCGGCTAACTATGGCTACACCTTC. Translated, it gives CSARDRDPANYGYTF.

This clonotype was seen once. The chain recombines TRBV2 with TRBJ2-3; D uncertain. CDR3 length: 12 amino acids. In germline, CDR1 is SNHLY, CDR2 FYNNEI. V was cut by 10 bases and J by 6 bases, with 14 bases left in between. This CDR3 is CAIAPTGDTQYF. The CDR3, as DNA: TGTGCCATCGCCCCTACTGGGGATACGCAGTATTTT.

This clonotype is medium-sized (0.01 to 0.1%) in the sample. The chain has TRBV12-3 or TRBV12-4 and TRBJ2-3; D might be TRBD1 (6 bases). The CDR3 totals 14 residues. Trimming shortened V by 5 bases and J by 1 base, and 10 bases separated the two germline ends. This CDR3 reads CASSRTAGTDTQYF. CDR3 nucleotide sequence: TGTGCCAGCAGTCGGACAGCGGGCACAGATACGCAGTATTTT.

The J gene is TRBJ1-6, the V gene TRBV20-1, with D possibly matching TRBD1 (5 bases). Germline CDR1 DFQATT, CDR2 SNEGSKA (reference sequence). V lost 0 bases to trimming and J lost 3 bases, with 12 bases between them. The CDR3 has 16 residues. The CDR3 sequence is CSARDPSTVYNSPLHF. The CDR3 DNA reads as TGCAGTGCTAGAGACCCATCGACAGTCTATAATTCACCCCTCCACTTT.

The rearrangement uses TRBV5-4 and TRBJ2-3; 10 positions agree with TRBD1. There are 14 residues in the CDR3. Trimming at V came to 5 bases and at J to 3 bases, leaving 3 bases not matched to a gene. Germline values: CDR1 SGHNT, CDR2 YYREEE (reference sequence). The CDR3 bases are TGTGCCAGCAGGCGGGACAGGGGAACAGATACGCAGTATTTT. Translated, it gives CASRRDRGTDTQYF.

Here the CDR3 DNA reads TGCGCCAGCAGCTTGATCGGGTTAAGGGAGGAGACCCAGTACTTC. Translated, it gives CASSLIGLREETQYF. The V call is TRBV5-1, the J call TRBJ2-5; D is possibly TRBD2 (5 bases). Between the trimmed V and J ends, which lost 1 base and 5 bases, there was a span of 15 bases. Germline CDR1 SGHRS, CDR2 YFSETQ. The length of the CDR3 is 15 residues. The full variable domain, rest sourced from reference TRBV5-1 and TRBJ2-5, is KAGVTQTPRYLIKTRGQQVTLSCSPISGHRSVSWYQQTPGQGLQFLFEYFSETQRNKGNFPGRFSGRQFSNSRSEMNVSTLELGDSALYLCASSLIGLREETQYFGPGTRLLVL.

The chain has TRBV5-1 and TRBJ2-3; D is unclear. Trimming removed 1 base from V and 0 bases from J, with 9 bases in between. The CDR3 covers 15 residues. Germline lookup yields CDR1 SGHRS and CDR2 YFSETQ. The CDR3 reads CASSLPRSSTDTQYF. The CDR3 coding sequence is TGCGCCAGCAGCTTGCCTAGGTCTAGCACAGATACGCAGTATTTT.

This clonotype was seen a handful of times. The V gene is TRBV7-7, the J gene TRBJ2-3; 8 nucleotides align to TRBD2. CDR1 is SSHAT, CDR2 FNYEAQ, per germline (reference sequence). Trimming removed 5 bases from V and 3 bases from J; junction bases left unmatched: 16. The CDR3 consists of 18 residues. This CDR3 reads CASSAPGLVYVSTDTQYF. The CDR3 coding sequence is TGTGCCAGCAGCGCACCGGGACTAGTCTACGTATCAACAGATACGCAGTATTTT.

This clonotype was found a few times. J is TRBJ2-2 and V is TRBV20-1; tentatively, D is TRBD1 (6 bases). The V end lost 5 bases, the J end lost 5 bases, and 18 bases lay between the germline ends. The germline gives CDR1 DFQATT, CDR2 SNEGSKA (reference sequence). The CDR3 runs to 15 residues. In DNA, the CDR3 is TGCAGTGCTGAATCCCCCGGGACAACAACCGGGGAGCTGTTTTTT. It translates to CSAESPGTTTGELFF.

This clonotype has only a few counts. V and J are TRBV4-2 and TRBJ2-5; D is ambiguous. V was clipped by 0 bases and J by 3 bases, with 11 bases between them. Looked up from germline, CDR1 is LGHNA and CDR2 is YNFKEQ. The CDR3 contains 15 residues. The CDR3 DNA follows: TGTGCCAGCAGCCAAGATAAGGGCCGGGAAGAGACCCAGTACTTC. Its protein is CASSQDKGREETQYF.

This chain connects TRBV29-1 to TRBJ2-1; 9 bases fit TRBD1. The CDR3 has 14 residues. The V and J ends lost 2 bases and 6 bases, in that order; junction bases with no gene match: 5. In germline, CDR1 is SQVTM, CDR2 ANQGSEA. CDR3 sequence (DNA): TGCAGCGTTGAACGGGACAGGGCAATCAATGAGCAGTTCTTC. This gives the protein CSVERDRAINEQFF.

The chain employs TRBV2 and TRBJ1-4, with 7 bases aligning to TRBD1. From germline, CDR1 is SNHLY and CDR2 FYNNEI. V dropped 10 bases and J dropped 1; count of bases not matched to a gene: 3. The CDR3 is 13 residues long. CDR3 DNA: TGTGCCACCAGGGGGGGAACTAATGAAAAACTGTTTTTT. Protein product: CATRGGTNEKLFF. Full variable domain (remainder filled in from reference TRBV2 and TRBJ1-4): EPEVTQTPSHQVTQMGQEVILRCVPISNHLYFYWYRQILGQKVEFLVSFYNNEISEKSEIFDDQFSVERPDGSNFTLKIRSTKLEDSAMYFCATRGGTNEKLFFGSGTQLSVL.

The chain has TRBV7-8 and TRBJ2-7; 9 bases match TRBD2. CDR1 SGHVS and CDR2 FQNEAQ come from the germline V gene. The J segment lost 6 bases and the V segment lost 0 bases, leaving 3 bases of the junction unmatched. This CDR3 has 14 residues. CDR3: CASSLASGSSEQYF. The CDR3 nucleotides read TGTGCCAGCAGCTTAGCTAGCGGGAGTTCCGAGCAGTACTTC.

This clonotype was counted only a few times. The J gene is TRBJ1-4, the V gene TRBV5-1, with a tentative D call TRBD1 (6 bases). V lost 0 bases, J lost 7 bases, and 10 bases lay in between. This CDR3 is built from 14 residues. CDR1 is SGHRS and CDR2 is YFSETQ in the germline V gene. The CDR3 nucleotides read TGCGCCAGCAGCTTGGGGGGGGCTACTGAAAAACTGTTTTTT. As protein: CASSLGGATEKLFF.

This clonotype was counted at least ten times. This sequence joins TRBV25-1 and TRBJ2-7; D perhaps matches TRBD1 (5 bases). Germline CDR1 MGHDK, CDR2 SYGVNS. The CDR3 covers 13 residues. Trimming left V 7 bases short and J 4 bases short, with 14 bases between. In DNA form, the CDR3 reads TGTGCCAGCACCGCGCAGGACATATACGAGCAGTACTTC. Amino acids: CASTAQDIYEQYF.

The table lists this clonotype with a few counts. This chain joins TRBV2 and TRBJ2-7; TRBD2 matches at 9 bases. Germline-derived CDR1 and CDR2 are SNHLY and FYNNEI. The junction had 6 bases not matched to a gene; V was cut back by 6 bases and J by 0 bases. The length of the CDR3 is 15 residues. The CDR3: CASSSLAGSSYEQYF. CDR3 bases: TGTGCCAGCAGCTCCCTAGCGGGGAGCTCCTACGAGCAGTACTTC.

The rearrangement links TRBV29-1 to TRBJ1-3; tentatively, D is TRBD1 (6 bases). The V end lost 5 bases, the J end lost 4 bases, and 15 bases lay between the germline ends. The CDR3 consists of 14 residues. Germline loops: CDR1 SQVTM, CDR2 ANQGSEA. CDR3 in DNA: TGCAGCGTTCAGGGGTTTGTTAAGGGAAACACCATATATTTT. Amino acid sequence: CSVQGFVKGNTIYF.

In this sample, this clonotype turned up a few times. The chain couples TRBV30 to TRBJ2-4; 7 bases line up with TRBD1. The germline V gene has CDR1 GTSNPN and CDR2 SVGIG (reference sequence). The CDR3 is 13 residues long. The V segment lost 2 bases and the J segment 3 bases; nucleotides outside the gene matches: 1. The CDR3 sequence is CAWSPGGKNIQYF. The CDR3 DNA reads TGTGCCTGGAGTCCAGGGGGCAAAAACATTCAGTACTTC.

The V and J genes are TRBV5-5 and TRBJ1-2; 10 nucleotides match TRBD1. The CDR3 sequence is 15 residues long. J gave up 3 bases and V 7 bases, and 9 bases lay outside the gene matches. Per the germline V gene, CDR1 is SGHKS and CDR2 is YYEKEE (reference sequence). The CDR3 sequence is CASHLGTGAYYGYTF. The DNA for the CDR3 is TGTGCCAGCCACCTGGGGACAGGGGCCTACTATGGCTACACCTTC.

The rearrangement links TRBV6-5 to TRBJ1-5; possibly TRBD1 for D (5 bases). The germline gives CDR1 MNHEY, CDR2 SVGAGI. V was trimmed by 0 bases and J by 5 bases, leaving 14 bases between them. This CDR3 is 16 amino acids long. The CDR3, as DNA: TGTGCCAGCAGTTACTCGATGGGGTCGGGGGATCAGCCCCAGCATTTT. Amino acid sequence: CASSYSMGSGDQPQHF.

This clonotype was counted a few times. The rearrangement joins TRBV27 to TRBJ2-7, with 8 bases that match TRBD1. V was clipped by 5 bases and J by 5 bases; unmatched bases: 5. The CDR3 is made up of 13 amino acids. Germline V lookup: CDR1 MNHEY, CDR2 SMNVEV (reference sequence). DNA for the CDR3: TGTGCCAGCAGTCTAGAGACAGGGGACGAGCAGTACTTC. This codes for CASSLETGDEQYF.